The subject of this entry is one T cell receptor (beta chain). Its antigen remains unknown. These data originate in a study of shared clonotypes between healthy human individuals. The study, taken as a whole, reports: Sampling was confined to blood; repertoires within tissues likely differ.

The CDR3 length is 12 residues. The V gene's germline CDR1 is SEHNR and CDR2 FQNEAQ (reference sequence). Trimming pared 2 bases from V and 4 bases from J, leaving 6 bases between. Method: immunoSEQ multiplex PCR; TCRdb's copy keeps in-frame clones and lacks some. The table has roughly 320,000 clones, 87% seen once. This receptor was taken from a man aged 18 to 30 in good health. The sequencing sample was made of memory CD8+ T cells sorted from blood. Subset given: CD45RO+ cells pooled with CCR7-negative TemRA cells. The chain combines TRBV7-9 with TRBJ2-7; tentative D call: TRBD1 (5 bases). In DNA form, the CDR3 reads TGTGCCAGCAGCTTAAACAGGTACGAGCAGTACTTC. The encoded protein is CASSLNRYEQYF.